Presented here are 23 T cell receptor beta chains from one specimen sequenced in a study of T cell responses to AZD1222 COVID-19 vaccine. This table comes from immunoSEQ multiplex PCR, and its TCRdb copy is limited to in-frame clones, with some not included. The sample comprises about 100,000 clones, roughly 86% of which are singletons, and 4% to 5% rests with the top ten. The sample consisted of peripheral blood, taken on day 0 of MenACWY control vaccination. The receptors were gathered from an adult in good health.

This chain links TRBV29-1 with TRBJ2-7; possibly TRBD2 for D (5 bases). Trimming pared 2 bases from V and 3 bases from J, leaving 20 bases between. CDR3 length: 16 residues. CDR1 is SQVTM and CDR2 is ANQGSEA in the germline V gene. The CDR3 is CSVELMSGPFNYEQYF. CDR3 coding DNA: TGCAGCGTTGAATTAATGAGCGGACCTTTCAACTACGAGCAGTACTTC.

This rearrangement joins TRBV7-2 to TRBJ2-7; D gene ambiguous. The CDR3 has 12 residues. CDR1 is SGHTA and CDR2 is FQGNSA in the germline V gene. The ends were cut back, 6 bases at V and 5 bases at J, with 11 bases in the middle. CDR3 in DNA: TGTGCCAGCAGTCCTTACCGTGACGAGCAGTACTTC. Protein product: CASSPYRDEQYF. The full variable domain, with the rest looked up from reference TRBV7-2 and TRBJ2-7, is GAGVSQSPSNKVTEKGKDVELRCDPISGHTALYWYRQSLGQGLEFLIYFQGNSAPDKSGLPSDRFSAERTGGSVSTLTIQRTQQEDSAVYLCASSPYRDEQYFGPGTRLTVT.

This chain connects TRBV5-4 to TRBJ1-2; the match to TRBD1 covers 9 bases. V gave up 1 base and J gave up 4 bases; unmatched junction bases: 11. This CDR3 has 17 residues. CDR1 is SGHNT and CDR2 is YYREEE in the germline V gene (reference sequence). CDR3 residues: CASSLRQFGTGIYGYTF. The CDR3 DNA reads TGTGCCAGCAGCTTGAGGCAGTTCGGGACAGGGATCTATGGCTACACCTTC. The whole variable domain, filled in from reference TRBV5-4 and TRBJ1-2, reads ETGVTQSPTHLIKTRGQQVTLRCSSQSGHNTVSWYQQALGQGPQFIFQYYREEENGRGNFPPRFSGLQFPNYSSELNVNALELDDSALYLCASSLRQFGTGIYGYTFGSGTRLTVV.

This rearrangement joins TRBV4-3 to TRBJ2-7; 14 bases match TRBD2. Germline CDR1 reads LGHNA; CDR2 reads YSLEER. This CDR3 has 16 residues. V was clipped by 0 bases and J by 6 bases; unmatched bases: 4. The DNA of the CDR3 is TGCGCCAGCAGCCAAGATCCTGGACTAGCGGGAGGCGAGCAGTACTTC. Translated, it gives CASSQDPGLAGGEQYF.

J is TRBJ1-2 and V is TRBV12-5; D ambiguous. In germline, CDR1 is LGHNT, CDR2 FRNRAP. Trimming shortened V by 0 bases and J by 2 bases, and 7 bases separated the two germline ends. The length of the CDR3 is 14 residues. Written as DNA, the CDR3 is TGTGCTAGTGGTTTGGTAGGGCGAAACTATGGCTACACCTTC. The encoded protein is CASGLVGRNYGYTF.

The rearrangement links TRBV7-2 to TRBJ1-2; TRBD1 matches 8 bases. The J segment lost 4 bases and the V segment lost 4 bases, leaving 8 bases of the junction unmatched. The CDR3 sequence is 15 residues long. Germline V gives CDR1 SGHTA, CDR2 FQGNSA. The DNA of the CDR3 is TGTGCCAGCAGCTCACAGACAGGGGTGGGCTATGGCTACACCTTC. The encoded protein is CASSSQTGVGYGYTF.

This chain joins TRBV1 and TRBJ2-3; the DNA was not used to check the table's D call, TRBD2. TRBV1 is labeled a pseudogene. This CDR3 has 17 residues. DNA for the CDR3: TGCACCAGCAGCCAACAACCGGGACTAGCGTGCACAGATACGCAGTATTTT. It translates to CTSSQQPGLACTDTQYF.

Concerning this clone itself: The same CDR3 also results from other DNA sequences found in this sample. This sequence joins TRBV3-1 (or the pseudogene TRBV3-2) and TRBJ1-2; no clear D gene. The CDR3 consists of 15 residues. Trimming took off 1 base at V and 2 bases at J, with 11 bases between the two ends. The germline V gene encodes CDR1 LGHDT and CDR2 YNNKEL (reference sequence). The CDR3 DNA is TGTGCCAGCAGCCAAGCGACGGTAGTAAACTATGGCTACACCTTC. Translating it yields CASSQATVVNYGYTF.

The gene calls are TRBV3-1 (or the pseudogene TRBV3-2) and TRBJ2-1, with D possibly matching TRBD2 (6 bases). With 5 bases removed from V and 1 base from J, the gap between germline ends came to 15 bases. The V gene's germline CDR1 is LGHDT and CDR2 YNNKEL (reference sequence). The CDR3 has 16 residues. The CDR3 DNA follows: TGTGCCAGCAGCGTAGGGACTTGGCGGTCCTACAATGAGCAGTTCTTC. This sequence encodes CASSVGTWRSYNEQFF.

V is TRBV7-3 and J is TRBJ2-1, with a tentative D call TRBD2 (6 bases). From germline, CDR1 is SGHTA and CDR2 FQGTGA. Trimming removed 0 bases from V and 2 bases from J, with 11 bases in between. This CDR3 contains 16 residues. CDR3 in amino acids: CASSLTPGTAYNEQFF. CDR3 sequence (DNA): TGTGCCAGCAGCTTAACCCCCGGGACTGCCTACAATGAGCAGTTCTTC.

This rearrangement joins TRBV11-2 to TRBJ1-5; no clear D. This CDR3 spans 14 amino acids. V dropped 5 bases and J dropped 0 bases, with 8 bases sitting between them. The germline V gene encodes CDR1 SGHAT and CDR2 FQNNGV. CDR3 sequence: CASSVGNSNQPQHF. The CDR3 coding sequence is TGTGCCAGCAGCGTAGGAAATAGCAATCAGCCCCAGCATTTT. The full variable domain, its missing parts supplied by reference TRBV11-2 and TRBJ1-5, is EAGVAQSPRYKIIEKRQSVAFWCNPISGHATLYWYQQILGQGPKLLIQFQNNGVVDDSQLPKDRFSAERLKGVDSTLKIQPAKLEDSAVYLCASSVGNSNQPQHFGDGTRLSIL.

The rearrangement joins TRBV12-3 or TRBV12-4 to TRBJ2-4; the D is unclear. V lost 4 bases to trimming and J lost 4 bases, with 8 bases between them. The length of the CDR3 is 13 residues. The CDR3 coding sequence is TGTGCCAGCAGTTCTCTTGGGAAAAACATTCAGTACTTC. Protein: CASSSLGKNIQYF.

V is TRBV6-5 and J is TRBJ2-1; D assignment may be TRBD1 or TRBD2 (5 bases each). Between the trimmed V and J ends, which lost 2 bases and 5 bases, there was a span of 7 bases. The CDR3 is made up of 13 amino acids. Per the germline V gene, CDR1 is MNHEY and CDR2 is SVGAGI. The CDR3 coding sequence is TGTGCCAGCAGTTACGGGGGAAACAATGAGCAGTTCTTC. Translation: CASSYGGNNEQFF.

The DNA for the CDR3 is TGTGCCAGCAGGTCTACAGCAAGCTCCTACAATGAGCAGTTCTTC. Protein: CASRSTASSYNEQFF. The chain carries TRBV6-5 and TRBJ2-1; D gene ambiguous. Germline V gene data show CDR1 as MNHEY and CDR2 as SVGAGI. This CDR3 spans 15 amino acids. V dropped 6 bases and J dropped 0 bases, with 12 bases sitting between them.

The sample holds one count of this clone. The chain has TRBV5-6 and TRBJ2-2, with 9 bases matching TRBD1. The ends lost 4 bases at V and 7 bases at J; junction bases unmatched: 11. The CDR3 length is 16 residues. Per the germline V gene, CDR1 is SGHDT and CDR2 is YYEEEE. In DNA form, the CDR3 reads TGTGCCAGCAGCCCCGGCCCGGGACAGGGTGGCGGGGAGCTGTTTTTT. Residues: CASSPGPGQGGGELFF.

The V call is TRBV18, the J call TRBJ1-5, with TRBD1 matching over 8 bases. The CDR3 has 16 residues. The germline V gene encodes CDR1 KGHSH and CDR2 LQKENI. The J segment lost 0 bases and the V segment lost 4 bases, leaving 5 bases of the junction unmatched. The CDR3 sequence is CASSLRQGSSNQPQHF. The CDR3 DNA sequence: TGTGCCAGCTCACTTCGACAGGGGTCTAGCAATCAGCCCCAGCATTTT.

This clone came up a few times. The chain carries TRBV7-9 and TRBJ2-2; TRBD1 aligns across 11 bases. The CDR3 loop spans 15 amino acids. CDR1 and CDR2 from the germline V gene are SEHNR and FQNEAQ (reference sequence). Unmatched junction bases numbered 4, after V lost 5 bases and J lost 5 bases. CDR3 sequence reads: CASSRGTGGTGELFF. Written as DNA, the CDR3 is TGTGCCAGCAGCCGAGGGACAGGGGGAACCGGGGAGCTGTTTTTT.

The V gene is TRBV10-3, the J gene TRBJ2-7; no clear D gene. The CDR3 is made up of 10 amino acids. V was clipped by 10 bases and J by 4 bases, with 8 bases between them. Per the germline V gene, CDR1 is ENHRY and CDR2 is SYGVKD. The CDR3 coding sequence is TGTGCCACTCGCCGGTACGAGCAGTACTTC. It encodes CATRRYEQYF.

The V call is TRBV7-2, the J call TRBJ2-7; perhaps TRBD1 as D (5 bases). The CDR3 runs 14 residues. Looked up from germline, CDR1 is SGHTA and CDR2 is FQGNSA. V shed 5 bases and J shed 3 bases, with 14 bases lying between them. CDR3 sequence (DNA): TGTGCCAGCAGCCCTGACAGTAATCGCTACGAGCAGTACTTC. This sequence encodes CASSPDSNRYEQYF.

The CDR3 spells CASSRGLQETQYF. CDR3 nucleotide sequence: TGTGCCAGCAGCCGCGGGCTCCAAGAGACCCAGTACTTC. This chain uses TRBV7-9 with TRBJ2-5; TRBD2 is a possible D gene (5 bases). The CDR3 extends over 13 amino acids. Between the trimmed V and J ends, which lost 5 bases and 1 base, there was a span of 8 bases. CDR1 is SEHNR and CDR2 is FQNEAQ in the germline V gene (reference sequence).

This chain links TRBV7-2 with TRBJ2-3; 10 positions agree with TRBD2. Trimming removed 2 bases from V and 6 bases from J; junction bases left unmatched: 2. Germline CDR1 and CDR2: SGHTA and FQGNSA. CDR3 size: 14 residues. CDR3 sequence reads: CASSLLGLADTQYF. For the CDR3, the DNA is TGTGCCAGCAGCTTATTGGGACTAGCGGATACGCAGTATTTT.

This rearrangement joins TRBV27 to TRBJ1-1, with D tentatively TRBD1 (5 bases). With 6 bases removed from V and 3 bases from J, the gap between germline ends came to 17 bases. Looked up from germline, CDR1 is MNHEY and CDR2 is SMNVEV (reference sequence). The CDR3 covers 15 residues. The chain's CDR3 is CASSRGVMAYTEAFF. The CDR3 DNA sequence: TGTGCCAGCAGCCGGGGGGTCATGGCCTACACTGAAGCTTTCTTT.

The V call is TRBV7-8, the J call TRBJ2-5; weak D call: TRBD1 (6 bases). Germline lookup yields CDR1 SGHVS and CDR2 FQNEAQ. The CDR3 length is 17 residues. Trimming stripped 5 bases from V and 5 bases from J, with 24 bases between. The CDR3 nucleotides read TGTGCCAGCAGCCCACCCGCGTCGTGGGGGCTCCGGGAGACCCAGTACTTC. Its protein is CASSPPASWGLRETQYF.